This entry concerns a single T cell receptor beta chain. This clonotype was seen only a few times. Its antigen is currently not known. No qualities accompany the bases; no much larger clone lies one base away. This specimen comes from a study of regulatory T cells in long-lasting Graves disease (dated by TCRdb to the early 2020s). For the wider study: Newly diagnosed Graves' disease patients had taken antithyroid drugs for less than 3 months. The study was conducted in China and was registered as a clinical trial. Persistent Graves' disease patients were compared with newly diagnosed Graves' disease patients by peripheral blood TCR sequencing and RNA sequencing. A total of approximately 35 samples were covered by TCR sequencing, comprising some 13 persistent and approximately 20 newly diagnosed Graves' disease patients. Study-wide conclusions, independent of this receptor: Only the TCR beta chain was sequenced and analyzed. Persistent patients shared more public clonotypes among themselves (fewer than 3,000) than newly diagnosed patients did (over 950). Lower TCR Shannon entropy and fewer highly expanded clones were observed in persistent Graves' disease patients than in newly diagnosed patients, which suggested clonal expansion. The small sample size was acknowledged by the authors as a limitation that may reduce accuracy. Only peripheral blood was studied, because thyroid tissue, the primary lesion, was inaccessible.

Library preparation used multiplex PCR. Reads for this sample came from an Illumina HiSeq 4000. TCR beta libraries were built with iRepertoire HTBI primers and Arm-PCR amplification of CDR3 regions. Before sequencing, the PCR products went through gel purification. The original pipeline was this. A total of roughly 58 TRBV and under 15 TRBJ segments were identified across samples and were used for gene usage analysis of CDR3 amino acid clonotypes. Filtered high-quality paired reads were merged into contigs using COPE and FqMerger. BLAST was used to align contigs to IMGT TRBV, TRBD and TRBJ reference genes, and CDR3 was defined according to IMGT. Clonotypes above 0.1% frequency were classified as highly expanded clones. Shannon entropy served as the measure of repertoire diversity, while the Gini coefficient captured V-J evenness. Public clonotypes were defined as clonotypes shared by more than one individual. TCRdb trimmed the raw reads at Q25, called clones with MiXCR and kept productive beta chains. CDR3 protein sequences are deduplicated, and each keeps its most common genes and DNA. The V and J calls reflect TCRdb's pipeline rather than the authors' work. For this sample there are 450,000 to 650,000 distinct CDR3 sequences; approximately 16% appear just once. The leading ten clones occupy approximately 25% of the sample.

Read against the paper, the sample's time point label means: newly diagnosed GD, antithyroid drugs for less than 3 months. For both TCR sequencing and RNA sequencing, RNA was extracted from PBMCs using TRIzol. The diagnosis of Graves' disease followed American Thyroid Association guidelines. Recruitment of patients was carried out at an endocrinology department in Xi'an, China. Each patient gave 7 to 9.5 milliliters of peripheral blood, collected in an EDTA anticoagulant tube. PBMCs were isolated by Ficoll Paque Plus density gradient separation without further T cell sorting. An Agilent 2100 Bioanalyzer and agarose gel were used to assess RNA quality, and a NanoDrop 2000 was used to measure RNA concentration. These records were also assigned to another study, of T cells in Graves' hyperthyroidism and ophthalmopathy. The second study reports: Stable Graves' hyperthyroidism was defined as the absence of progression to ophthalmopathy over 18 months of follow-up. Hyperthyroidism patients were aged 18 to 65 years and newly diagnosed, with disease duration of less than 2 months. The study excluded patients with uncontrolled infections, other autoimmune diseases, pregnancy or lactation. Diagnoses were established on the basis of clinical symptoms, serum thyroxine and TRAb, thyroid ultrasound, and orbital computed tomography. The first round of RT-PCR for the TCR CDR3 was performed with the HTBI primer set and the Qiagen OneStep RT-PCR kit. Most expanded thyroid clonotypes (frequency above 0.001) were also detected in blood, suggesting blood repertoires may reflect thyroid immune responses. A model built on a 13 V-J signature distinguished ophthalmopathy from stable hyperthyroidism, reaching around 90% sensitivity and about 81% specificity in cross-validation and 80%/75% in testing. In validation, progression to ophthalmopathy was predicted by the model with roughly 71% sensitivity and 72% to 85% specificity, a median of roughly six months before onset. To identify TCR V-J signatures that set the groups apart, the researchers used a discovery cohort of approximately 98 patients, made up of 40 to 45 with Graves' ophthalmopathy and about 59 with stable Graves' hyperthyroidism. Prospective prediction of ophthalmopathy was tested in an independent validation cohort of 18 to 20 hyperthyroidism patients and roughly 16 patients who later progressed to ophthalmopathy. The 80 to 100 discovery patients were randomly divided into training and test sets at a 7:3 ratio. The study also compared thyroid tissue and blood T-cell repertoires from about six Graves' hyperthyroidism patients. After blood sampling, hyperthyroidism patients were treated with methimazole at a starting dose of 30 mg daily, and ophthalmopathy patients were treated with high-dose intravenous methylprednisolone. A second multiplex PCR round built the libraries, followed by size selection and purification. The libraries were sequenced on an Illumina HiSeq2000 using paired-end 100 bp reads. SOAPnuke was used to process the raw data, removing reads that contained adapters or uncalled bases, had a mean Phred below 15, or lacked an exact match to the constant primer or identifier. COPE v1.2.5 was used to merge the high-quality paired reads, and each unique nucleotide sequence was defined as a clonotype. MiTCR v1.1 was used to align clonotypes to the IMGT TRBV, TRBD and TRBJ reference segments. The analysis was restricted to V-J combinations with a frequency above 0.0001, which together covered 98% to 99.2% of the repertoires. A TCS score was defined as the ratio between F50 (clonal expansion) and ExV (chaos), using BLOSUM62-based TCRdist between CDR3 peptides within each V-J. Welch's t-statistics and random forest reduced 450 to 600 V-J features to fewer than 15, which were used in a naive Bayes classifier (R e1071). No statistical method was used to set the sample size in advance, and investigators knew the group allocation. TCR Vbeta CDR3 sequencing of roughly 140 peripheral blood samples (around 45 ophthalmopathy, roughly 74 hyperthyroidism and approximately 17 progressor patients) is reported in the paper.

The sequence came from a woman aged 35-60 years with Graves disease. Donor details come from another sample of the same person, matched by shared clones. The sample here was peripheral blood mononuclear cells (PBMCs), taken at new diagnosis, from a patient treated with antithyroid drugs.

This receptor carries the CDR3 CASSFSSGVTNTGELFF. The base sequence is TGTGCCAGCAGTTTTTCGTCCGGGGTAACGAACACCGGGGAGCTGTTTTTT. The chain joins TRBV28 to TRBJ2-2; TRBD2 is possibly the D segment (5 matching bases). Per the germline V gene, MDHEN is the CDR1 and SYDVKM is the CDR2. A distance of 14 bases separates the germline ends of V and J, which lose 3 bases and 0 bases respectively. CDR3 length: 17 amino acids, cysteine to phenylalanine. Solely the CDR3 DNA is kept, with 51 bases framed from the first base.